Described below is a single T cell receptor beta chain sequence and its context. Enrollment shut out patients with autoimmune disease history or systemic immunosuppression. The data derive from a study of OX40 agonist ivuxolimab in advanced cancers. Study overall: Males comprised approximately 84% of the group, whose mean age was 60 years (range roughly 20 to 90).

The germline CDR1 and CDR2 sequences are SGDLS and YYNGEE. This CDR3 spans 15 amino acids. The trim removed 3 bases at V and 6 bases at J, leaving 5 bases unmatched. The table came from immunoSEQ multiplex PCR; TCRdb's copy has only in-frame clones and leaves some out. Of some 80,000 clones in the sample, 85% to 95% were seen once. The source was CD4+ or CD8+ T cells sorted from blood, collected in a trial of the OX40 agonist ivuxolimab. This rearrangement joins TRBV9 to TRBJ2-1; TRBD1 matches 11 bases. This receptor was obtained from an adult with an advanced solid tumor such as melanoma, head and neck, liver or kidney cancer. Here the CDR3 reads CASSEGTGGPNEQFF. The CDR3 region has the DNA TGTGCCAGCAGCGAAGGGACAGGGGGTCCCAATGAGCAGTTCTTC.